What follows is one T cell receptor (beta chain) and its context. The antigen is unknown. The source of the sample is a study of chemoradiotherapy in HPV16-positive cancers. On the study more broadly: Functional T-cell assays on a couple of HPV16-positive patients' cells defined candidate HPV-specific clones and common TCR motifs. Whole-study results and caveats: For HPV16-positive patients, expanding HPV-responsive T cells associated with longer recurrence-free survival. Non-HPV-specific T cells did not expand in tumors during treatment, whereas candidate HPV-specific clones and E7-related motifs did.

Assay used: immunoSEQ multiplex PCR; TCRdb lists only in-frame clones, some missing. Seen here are 7,500 to 9,000 clones, 70% to 90% observed once, and the top ten hold about 3.5%. The CDR3 totals 12 residues. Trimming left V 0 bases short and J 3 bases short, with 4 bases between. CDR1 is SGHDT, CDR2 YYEEEE, per germline. The chain links TRBV5-6 to TRBJ2-7; no clear D gene. The receptor was derived from a human donor with HPV-associated anogenital cancer. Sequenced here: tumor tissue, sampled from a patient who underwent chemoradiotherapy. CDR3 DNA: TGTGCCAGCAGCTTGGGCCGCTACGAGCAGTACTTC. Amino acids: CASSLGRYEQYF.